This T cell receptor (beta chain) was sequenced in a study of T cells after somatic rescue of genetic block. TCRdb's table, derived via immunoSEQ multiplex PCR, lists solely in-frame clones and lacks some. The sample lists 15,000 or so clones, about three quarters occurring once. The ends were cut back, 4 bases at V and 7 bases at J, with 17 bases in the middle. Germline assignment: CDR1 SGHTA and CDR2 FQGNSA. The CDR3 length is 15 residues. Sequencing was performed on peripheral blood mononuclear cells (PBMCs). The clonotype comes from a man younger than 30. This chain uses TRBV7-2 with TRBJ1-5; perhaps TRBD1 as D (5 bases). CDR3: CASSSTQGSGQPQHF. For the CDR3, the DNA is TGTGCCAGCAGCTCCACTCAGGGCAGCGGACAGCCCCAGCATTTT.